This passage covers 25 T cell receptor beta chains from one sample sequenced in a study of blood T cell repertoires in COVID-19. Assay used: immunoSEQ multiplex PCR; TCRdb lists only in-frame clones, some missing. Here the sample spans around 260,000 clones, about 89% being singletons. The specimen was peripheral blood. The origin of the receptors is a man in his forties who had recovered from COVID-19.

The V call is TRBV6-6, the J call TRBJ1-1; TRBD1 is a possible D gene (5 bases). Trimming removed 8 bases from V and 5 bases from J, with 12 bases in between. Germline-derived CDR1 and CDR2 are MNHNY and SVGAGI (reference sequence). The CDR3 has 12 residues. In DNA, the CDR3 is TGTGCCAGCCGGGGCAGCGGGACTGAAGCTTTCTTT. Residues: CASRGSGTEAFF.

The chain is built from TRBV12-3 or TRBV12-4 and TRBJ2-7, with D perhaps TRBD1 (5 bases). V was trimmed by 5 bases and J by 3 bases, leaving 11 bases between them. This CDR3 comprises 13 residues. In DNA form, the CDR3 reads TGTGCCAGCAGTACACCAGGGTTCTACGAGCAGTACTTC. This encodes CASSTPGFYEQYF.

The chain recombines TRBV11-2 with TRBJ2-2; maybe TRBD2 (6 bases). CDR1 is SGHAT, CDR2 FQNNGV, per germline. Trimming took 5 bases from V and 5 from J, leaving 21 bases between them. The CDR3 runs to 17 residues. This CDR3 reads CASSPLGAAGTTGELFF. The CDR3 DNA follows: TGTGCCAGCAGCCCACTCGGGGCAGCGGGTACGACCGGGGAGCTGTTTTTT.

The chain has TRBV9 and TRBJ2-1; 9 bases fit TRBD2. The CDR3 extends over 17 amino acids. The germline gives CDR1 SGDLS, CDR2 YYNGEE. Germline trimming cut 0 bases from V and 0 bases from J; bases unmatched to any gene: 4. For the CDR3, the DNA is TGTGCCAGCAGCGTAGGGCTAGCGGGGAACTCCTACAATGAGCAGTTCTTC. This translates into CASSVGLAGNSYNEQFF.

V usage is TRBV24-1 and J usage is TRBJ2-1; maybe TRBD2 (7 bases). V lost 4 bases and J lost 9, with 18 bases in between. The germline gives CDR1 KGHDR, CDR2 SFDVKD. The CDR3 is 15 amino acids. The chain's CDR3 is CATSERGGWPTEQFF. The CDR3 coding sequence is TGTGCCACCAGTGAAAGGGGGGGATGGCCCACTGAGCAGTTCTTC.

This chain links TRBV2 with TRBJ1-6; D is undetermined. The CDR3 extends over 12 amino acids. Trimming pared 4 bases from V and 9 bases from J, leaving 7 bases between. The V gene's germline CDR1 is SNHLY and CDR2 FYNNEI. This CDR3 is CASSARVSPLHF. The CDR3 DNA reads TGTGCCAGCAGTGCGCGGGTTTCACCCCTCCACTTT. The variable domain in full, completed from reference TRBV2 and TRBJ1-6, reads EPEVTQTPSHQVTQMGQEVILRCVPISNHLYFYWYRQILGQKVEFLVSFYNNEISEKSEIFDDQFSVERPDGSNFTLKIRSTKLEDSAMYFCASSARVSPLHFGNGTRLTVT.

This clone turned up a few times. The chain recombines TRBV5-1 with TRBJ2-1; D is unclear. There are 15 residues in the CDR3. Germline-derived CDR1 and CDR2 are SGHRS and YFSETQ. Between the trimmed V and J ends, which lost 4 bases and 0 bases, there was a span of 11 bases. The chain's CDR3 is CASSILASSYNEQFF. The CDR3 nucleotides read TGCGCCAGCAGCATACTCGCTAGCTCCTACAATGAGCAGTTCTTC.

This clone has more than one count but fewer than ten. This chain uses TRBV7-9 with TRBJ1-1, with 7 bases matching TRBD1. V was pared by 1 base and J by 4 bases, with 6 bases of the junction left unmatched. The CDR3 totals 15 residues. Germline CDR1 is SEHNR and CDR2 is FQNEAQ (reference sequence). CDR3 coding DNA: TGTGCCAGCAGCTTAGTAGGGGGCCATGGCACTGAAGCTTTCTTT. Translation: CASSLVGGHGTEAFF.

This chain links TRBV7-9 with TRBJ1-2, with D tentatively TRBD1 (6 bases). CDR3 length: 14 amino acids. Germline CDR1 reads SEHNR; CDR2 reads FQNEAQ (reference sequence). The V end was cut by 6 bases, the J end by 0 bases, with 11 bases between. The CDR3 region is CASRGTSANYGYTF. For the CDR3, the DNA is TGTGCCAGCAGGGGGACATCAGCTAACTATGGCTACACCTTC.

The chain employs TRBV7-2 and TRBJ1-2; D is undetermined. The CDR3 runs 14 residues. Trimming cost V 7 bases and J 1 base, with 13 bases left between them. Per the germline V gene, CDR1 is SGHTA and CDR2 is FQGNSA. CDR3 nucleotide sequence: TGTGCCAGCACCCACAGTGCCGGTAACTATGGCTACACCTTC. It specifies CASTHSAGNYGYTF.

This sequence joins TRBV4-3 and TRBJ1-1; the D gene is possibly TRBD1 (5 bases). The CDR3 covers 16 residues. V lost 7 bases and J lost 2, with 20 bases in between. Germline CDR1 reads LGHNA; CDR2 reads YSLEER. As DNA, the CDR3 is TGCGCCAGCATACGAGATCTAGGGGCGCCCAACACTGAAGCTTTCTTT. It specifies CASIRDLGAPNTEAFF.

V and J are TRBV5-4 and TRBJ2-1, with a possible D match to TRBD1 (5 bases). The CDR3 is 17 amino acids. Trimming stripped 0 bases from V and 2 bases from J, with 15 bases between. Germline V lookup: CDR1 SGHNT, CDR2 YYREEE (reference sequence). CDR3: CASSLAPGGAPYNEQFF. CDR3 nucleotide sequence: TGTGCCAGCAGCTTGGCCCCAGGTGGGGCCCCCTACAATGAGCAGTTCTTC.

J is TRBJ2-1 and V is TRBV5-4; TRBD2 is a possible D gene (5 bases). The ends were cut back, 2 bases at V and 5 bases at J, with 11 bases in the middle. Germline loops: CDR1 SGHNT, CDR2 YYREEE (reference sequence). This CDR3 is 14 amino acids long. Here the CDR3 reads CASSFPRDDNEQFF. The CDR3 region has the DNA TGTGCCAGCAGCTTCCCCCGGGATGACAATGAGCAGTTCTTC.

The chain is built from TRBV6-6 and TRBJ1-6; unclear D gene. The CDR3 is 15 amino acids. V was shortened by 7 bases and J by 7 bases, with 17 bases between the two germline ends. Germline assignment: CDR1 MNHNY and CDR2 SVGAGI (reference sequence). The CDR3 is CASTTEGTANSPLHF. CDR3 nucleotide sequence: TGTGCCAGCACCACCGAGGGTACAGCAAATTCACCCCTCCACTTT.

The chain recombines TRBV2 with TRBJ2-3, with TRBD1 matching 7 bases. CDR1 SNHLY and CDR2 FYNNEI come from the germline V gene. There are 13 residues in the CDR3. J gave up 4 bases and V 7 bases, and 5 bases lay outside the gene matches. The chain's CDR3 is CASKPGTADTQYF. The CDR3 nucleotides are TGTGCCAGCAAACCAGGGACAGCAGATACGCAGTATTTT.

The J gene is TRBJ2-7, the V gene TRBV29-1; maybe TRBD1 (6 bases). This CDR3 comprises 12 residues. V lost 6 bases to trimming and J lost 3 bases, with 12 bases between them. Germline V lookup: CDR1 SQVTM, CDR2 ANQGSEA. The DNA of the CDR3 is TGCAGCGTAGGGGACAAGATCTACGAGCAGTACTTC. This translates into CSVGDKIYEQYF.

The rearrangement links TRBV2 to TRBJ1-1, with 10 bases identical to TRBD1. The germline V gene has CDR1 SNHLY and CDR2 FYNNEI. V dropped 9 bases and J dropped 6; count of bases not matched to a gene: 4. The CDR3 loop spans 12 amino acids. CDR3 region: CARGTGVAEAFF. The CDR3 region has the DNA TGTGCCAGGGGGACAGGGGTTGCTGAAGCTTTCTTT. Full variable domain (missing parts from reference TRBV2 and TRBJ1-1): EPEVTQTPSHQVTQMGQEVILRCVPISNHLYFYWYRQILGQKVEFLVSFYNNEISEKSEIFDDQFSVERPDGSNFTLKIRSTKLEDSAMYFCARGTGVAEAFFGQGTRLTVV.

The genes are TRBV4-1 and TRBJ2-1; TRBD2 matches 13 bases. Germline-derived CDR1 and CDR2 are MGHRA and YSYEKL. The CDR3 has 16 amino acids. With 6 bases clipped from V and 3 bases from J, the junction kept 5 bases outside the gene matches. CDR3 loop: CASRRTSGGLYNEQFF. The CDR3 DNA reads TGCGCCAGCAGACGGACTAGCGGGGGTCTCTACAATGAGCAGTTCTTC.

There are a few counts of this clone. The chain couples TRBV5-1 to TRBJ2-5; 10 bases agree with TRBD2. Germline loops: CDR1 SGHRS, CDR2 YFSETQ. There are 14 residues in the CDR3. V lost 4 bases, J lost 7 bases, and 7 bases stayed unmatched. DNA for the CDR3: TGCGCCAGCAGCCGAACTAGCGGGGAGGCGACCCAGTACTTC. Protein: CASSRTSGEATQYF. Drawing the rest from reference TRBV5-1 and TRBJ2-5, the complete variable domain is KAGVTQTPRYLIKTRGQQVTLSCSPISGHRSVSWYQQTPGQGLQFLFEYFSETQRNKGNFPGRFSGRQFSNSRSEMNVSTLELGDSALYLCASSRTSGEATQYFGPGTRLLVL.

The rearrangement joins TRBV27 to TRBJ1-4; possible D gene TRBD1, 6 bases. Germline CDR1 reads MNHEY; CDR2 reads SMNVEV (reference sequence). The CDR3 totals 15 residues. V lost 0 bases and J 8 bases, leaving 13 bases between the germline ends. The CDR3 protein is CASSLSAGVGEKLFF. CDR3 DNA: TGTGCCAGCAGTTTATCGGCAGGGGTGGGGGAAAAACTGTTTTTT. The entire variable domain, with the rest obtained from reference TRBV27 and TRBJ1-4, is as follows: EAQVTQNPRYLITVTGKKLTVTCSQNMNHEYMSWYRQDPGLGLRQIYYSMNVEVTDKGDVPEGYKVSRKEKRNFPLILESPSPNQTSLYFCASSLSAGVGEKLFFGSGTQLSVL.

The CDR3 region has the DNA TGTGCCTGGAGTGTAGGGGCGGATACGCAGTATTTT. Amino acids: CAWSVGADTQYF. J is TRBJ2-3 and V is TRBV30; D may be TRBD1 (5 bases). Germline CDR1 reads GTSNPN; CDR2 reads SVGIG (reference sequence). The CDR3 sequence is 12 residues long. V lost 0 bases to trimming and J lost 6 bases, with 7 bases between them.

This sequence joins TRBV30 and TRBJ2-4; tentative D call: TRBD2 (6 bases). This CDR3 is 14 amino acids long. Germline lookup yields CDR1 GTSNPN and CDR2 SVGIG (reference sequence). The germline V and J ends were trimmed by 0 bases and 9 bases, with 15 bases remaining between them. The CDR3 loop reads CAWSVGGAGLIQYF. The DNA of the CDR3 is TGTGCCTGGAGTGTTGGAGGGGCCGGGCTCATTCAGTACTTC.

This chain links TRBV5-1 with TRBJ2-7; TRBD1 matches 9 bases. The CDR3 length is 16 residues. CDR1 is SGHRS and CDR2 is YFSETQ in the germline V gene. The V segment lost 1 base and the J segment 0 bases; nucleotides outside the gene matches: 5. For the CDR3, the DNA is TGCGCCAGCAGCTTGAAGGGGACAGGGAGCTCCTACGAGCAGTACTTC. The encoded protein is CASSLKGTGSSYEQYF. The full variable domain, rest sourced from reference TRBV5-1 and TRBJ2-7, is KAGVTQTPRYLIKTRGQQVTLSCSPISGHRSVSWYQQTPGQGLQFLFEYFSETQRNKGNFPGRFSGRQFSNSRSEMNVSTLELGDSALYLCASSLKGTGSSYEQYFGPGTRLTVT.

This chain joins TRBV4-3 and TRBJ1-2; D is undetermined. The ends were cut back, 1 base at V and 1 base at J, with 4 bases in the middle. In germline, CDR1 is LGHNA, CDR2 YSLEER. This CDR3 has 13 amino acids. The CDR3 DNA reads as TGCGCCAGCAGCCAAGTCGGTAACTATGGCTACACCTTC. Residues: CASSQVGNYGYTF.

Concerning this clone: Other DNA sequences within the sample encode an identical CDR3. The J gene is TRBJ1-1, the V gene TRBV7-9; a weak D match, TRBD1 (6 bases). The V and J ends lost 4 bases and 3 bases respectively, with 6 bases between them. CDR3 length: 12 amino acids. The V gene's germline CDR1 is SEHNR and CDR2 FQNEAQ (reference sequence). The DNA of the CDR3 is TGTGCCAGCAGCTACAGGGACACTGAAGCTTTCTTT. It yields the protein CASSYRDTEAFF.